This T cell receptor (beta chain) was identified in a study of T cells in Graves' hyperthyroidism and ophthalmopathy. Germline V gene lookup returns CDR1 MDHEN and CDR2 SYDVKM. V lost 10 bases, J lost 8 bases, and 23 bases lay in between. The CDR3 has 14 residues. Template material for amplifying TCR beta CDR3 regions consisted of RNA transcripts. The TCR CDR3 was amplified in a first-round RT-PCR using the HTBI primer set. TCRdb independently ran MiXCR on the multiplex PCR reads; one entry per CDR3 protein. The data show about 600,000 distinct CDR3 sequences, more than 15% seen once. The chain recombines TRBV28 with TRBJ1-2, with D possibly being TRBD1 (5 bases). This TCR was recovered from a woman aged 40 to 50 with Graves' ophthalmopathy. What was sequenced was blood. CDR3 residues: CATTSGTRAGGYTF. The DNA for the CDR3 is TGTGCCACGACATCAGGGACTCGTGCCGGAGGCTACACCTTC.